This T cell receptor beta chain stems from a study of human T cells and chemical hapten exposure. Whole-study findings and limits: Among TCRs, those above 1 in 1000 frequency were unaffected by DPC sensitization.

Looked up from germline, CDR1 is MNHEY and CDR2 is SMNVEV (reference sequence). The CDR3 extends over 14 amino acids. Trimming removed 3 bases from V and 7 bases from J, with 10 bases in between. During construction of the library, unique molecular identifiers were attached to individual cDNA molecules for quantitative, reproducible TCR counting. TCRdb redid the calling of the RACE reads with MiXCR, one entry per CDR3 protein. The sample carries roughly 90,000 distinct CDR3 sequences, approximately 11% recorded once. Time point described: patch test 3, about 24 weeks after DPC sensitization. The treatment was: therapeutic diphenylcyclopropenone sensitization with weekly scalp DPC. Notes on this clonotype: What it binds is unknown.

Specimen: whole blood, collected in connection with sensitization to the hapten diphenylcyclopropenone (DPC). The source of this sequence is a woman aged 25-40 years with alopecia areata. Some clones in this sample may be carry-over from other donors' samples. This sequence joins TRBV27 and TRBJ1-6; D might be TRBD1 (5 bases). This CDR3 is CASSLGGPNSPLHF. CDR3 sequence (DNA): TGTGCCAGCAGTTTGGGGGGACCAAATTCACCCCTCCACTTT.